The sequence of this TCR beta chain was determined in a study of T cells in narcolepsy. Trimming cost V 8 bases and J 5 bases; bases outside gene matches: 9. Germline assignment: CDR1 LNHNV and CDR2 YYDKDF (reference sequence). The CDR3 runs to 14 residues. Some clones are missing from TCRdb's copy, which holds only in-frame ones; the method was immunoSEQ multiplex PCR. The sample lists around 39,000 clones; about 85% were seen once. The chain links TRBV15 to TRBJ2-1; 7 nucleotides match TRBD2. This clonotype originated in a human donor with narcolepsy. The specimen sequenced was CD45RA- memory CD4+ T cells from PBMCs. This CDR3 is CATGRRGTDNEQFF. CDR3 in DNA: TGTGCCACCGGGAGGCGGGGGACGGACAATGAGCAGTTCTTC.